The 29 T cell receptor beta chains presented below share a single source sample, sequenced in a study of cytomegalovirus exposure and HLA in healthy donors. The PCR made use of 60 Vbeta and 13 Jbeta primers. Profiled with immunoSEQ multiplex PCR; TCRdb holds only in-frame clones, not every one. Of over 140,000 clones in the sample, roughly 79% were seen once. Sequencing was performed on PBMCs. The receptors were gathered from a man aged 30 to 39 in good health and CMV-seropositive.

The rearrangement links TRBV27 to TRBJ2-7; TRBD1 aligns across 9 bases. CDR1 MNHEY and CDR2 SMNVEV come from the germline V gene (reference sequence). The CDR3 loop spans 15 amino acids. V trimming: 5 bases; J trimming: 5 bases; junction bases outside the gene matches: 10. The CDR3 DNA is TGTGCCAGCAGTGCAACCGGGACAGGGAACGACGAGCAGTACTTC. This codes for CASSATGTGNDEQYF.

This clone was observed once. A junction boundary mismatches the germline segment, possibly from a read error. The genes are TRBV7-9 and TRBJ2-3, with TRBD2 identical over 7 bases. Germline V gene lookup returns CDR1 SEHNR and CDR2 FQNEAQ (reference sequence). This CDR3 is built from 14 residues. In DNA, the CDR3 is TGTGCCAGCAGCTTAGAAATCAGACTAGCTCCGATTCCTTTT. As protein: CASSLEIRLAPIPF.

The chain recombines TRBV28 with TRBJ1-4, with D hard to call. The germline gives CDR1 MDHEN, CDR2 SYDVKM. The V end was cut by 3 bases, the J end by 6 bases, with 8 bases between. The length of the CDR3 is 13 residues. CDR3 in amino acids: CASSLGGDEKLFF. As DNA, the CDR3 is TGTGCCAGCAGTTTGGGAGGCGATGAAAAACTGTTTTTT.

This rearrangement joins TRBV23-1 to TRBJ2-3; D possibly corresponds to TRBD2 (5 bases). TRBV23-1 has ORF status, its function being uncertain. Between the trimmed V and J ends, which lost 4 bases and 5 bases, there was a span of 22 bases. The CDR3 extends over 17 amino acids. This CDR3 is CASSLLGLPAGKDTQYF. The CDR3 nucleotides are TGCGCCAGCAGTCTTCTCGGACTCCCTGCAGGAAAAGATACGCAGTATTTT.

This sequence joins TRBV28 and TRBJ1-1, with D possibly matching TRBD1 (5 bases). Trimming took off 6 bases at V and 1 base at J, with 21 bases between the two ends. The CDR3 has 17 amino acids. CDR1 and CDR2 from the germline V gene are MDHEN and SYDVKM. The CDR3, as DNA: TGTGCCAGCAGCCACGCCGCAAGGGGAATCTCGAACACTGAAGCTTTCTTT. Translating gives CASSHAARGISNTEAFF.

CDR3 region: CASTEGRFSYEQYF. CDR3 coding DNA: TGTGCCAGCACCGAGGGCAGGTTCTCCTACGAGCAGTACTTC. The chain links TRBV2 to TRBJ2-7; possible D gene TRBD2, 5 bases. With 7 bases removed from V and 0 bases from J, the gap between germline ends came to 13 bases. CDR1 is SNHLY and CDR2 is FYNNEI in the germline V gene. The CDR3 totals 14 residues.

CDR3 nucleotide sequence: TGCGCCAGCAGCTTGGATGGGGGGGTTCAGCCCCAGCATTTT. It yields the protein CASSLDGGVQPQHF. V is TRBV5-1 and J is TRBJ1-5; perhaps TRBD1 as D (5 bases). V was clipped by 0 bases and J by 6 bases, with 10 bases between them. The CDR3 is made up of 14 amino acids. Germline V gene lookup returns CDR1 SGHRS and CDR2 YFSETQ.

CDR3 sequence: CASSSRDSRGLGYTF. CDR3 DNA sequence: TGTGCCAGCAGTAGTAGGGACAGTCGGGGTCTTGGCTACACCTTC. The chain has TRBV6-5 and TRBJ1-2; 7 nucleotides match TRBD1. In germline, CDR1 is MNHEY, CDR2 SVGAGI. V dropped 5 bases and J dropped 7; count of bases not matched to a gene: 13. This CDR3 is built from 15 residues.

The sample holds one count of this clone. The genes are TRBV6-5 and TRBJ2-3; 7 nucleotides agree with TRBD1. Germline CDR1 and CDR2: MNHEY and SVGAGI. The CDR3 loop spans 14 amino acids. V was pared by 6 bases and J by 2 bases, with 5 bases of the junction left unmatched. CDR3 nucleotide sequence: TGTGCCAGCAGACTCGGACAGGACACAGATACGCAGTATTTT. Translated: CASRLGQDTDTQYF.

DNA of the CDR3: TGTGCCAGCAGTGAAGCAGGGGCCAGGATATATTTT. It yields the protein CASSEAGARIYF. V gene TRBV6-1 combines with J gene TRBJ1-3; TRBD1 might be the D (5 bases). The CDR3 loop spans 12 amino acids. Trimming shortened V by 0 bases and J by 13 bases, and 10 bases separated the two germline ends. Germline V gene lookup returns CDR1 MNHNS and CDR2 SASEGT.

The chain couples TRBV7-9 to TRBJ2-1, with D possibly being TRBD2 (6 bases). Germline loops: CDR1 SEHNR, CDR2 FQNEAQ (reference sequence). Deletions cut 7 bases from V and 5 bases from J, with 15 bases between. The CDR3 sequence is 14 residues long. Here the CDR3 reads CASTLSGFDNEQFF. In nucleotides, the CDR3 is TGTGCCAGCACCCTAAGCGGGTTTGACAATGAGCAGTTCTTC.

CDR3 DNA: TGCGCCAGCAGCAGCCCCTCAGCGGGAGGCCCCCGCGAGCAGTACTTC. This sequence encodes CASSSPSAGGPREQYF. The chain is built from TRBV5-1 and TRBJ2-7; 9 bases match TRBD2. The CDR3 is 16 amino acids. The trim removed 4 bases at V and 6 bases at J, leaving 14 bases unmatched. Germline CDR1 is SGHRS and CDR2 is YFSETQ.

This chain links TRBV19 with TRBJ2-7; no clear D gene. The germline CDR1 and CDR2 sequences are LNHDA and SQIVND (reference sequence). V lost 2 bases and J lost 0, with 8 bases in between. CDR3 size: 14 residues. Here the CDR3 reads CASSIKIFSYEQYF. CDR3 bases: TGTGCCAGTAGTATAAAAATATTCTCCTACGAGCAGTACTTC.

The chain employs TRBV15 and TRBJ2-7; 8 nucleotides line up with TRBD1. CDR3 length: 14 residues. Looked up from germline, CDR1 is LNHNV and CDR2 is YYDKDF (reference sequence). Unmatched junction bases numbered 7, after V lost 3 bases and J lost 6 bases. CDR3 amino acids: CATSSSPDRGEQYF. CDR3 sequence (DNA): TGTGCCACCAGCAGCTCCCCCGACAGGGGCGAGCAGTACTTC.

The J gene is TRBJ1-2, the V gene TRBV5-6, with D possibly matching TRBD1 (5 bases). The V end was cut by 3 bases, the J end by 3 bases, with 15 bases between. Germline V gene data show CDR1 as SGHDT and CDR2 as YYEEEE. The CDR3 extends over 15 amino acids. This CDR3 reads CASSSQGMGDYGYTF. The CDR3 DNA reads as TGTGCCAGCAGCTCCCAGGGAATGGGTGACTATGGCTACACCTTC.

This sequence joins TRBV7-6 and TRBJ2-3, with D possibly being TRBD2 (6 bases). Trimming left V 5 bases short and J 5 bases short, with 17 bases between. Germline V gene sequence: CDR1 SGHVS, CDR2 FNYEAQ. CDR3 length: 15 amino acids. CDR3 coding DNA: TGTGCCAGCAGCCCAGAAGCCGCGGGACTAGATACGCAGTATTTT. Translation gives CASSPEAAGLDTQYF.

The chain is built from TRBV9 and TRBJ1-1; 7 bases are a match to TRBD1. V dropped 4 bases and J dropped 4; count of bases not matched to a gene: 7. The length of the CDR3 is 14 residues. Per the germline V gene, CDR1 is SGDLS and CDR2 is YYNGEE. In DNA, the CDR3 is TGTGCCAGCAGCCCCAGGGGGGCCGGCACTGAAGCTTTCTTT. Protein: CASSPRGAGTEAFF.

The chain recombines TRBV5-8 with TRBJ2-5, with TRBD1 matching 8 bases. This CDR3 contains 14 residues. The J segment lost 6 bases and the V segment lost 4 bases, leaving 8 bases of the junction unmatched. Looked up from germline, CDR1 is SGHTS and CDR2 is YDEGEE. The CDR3 protein is CASSERTGLKTQYF. CDR3 DNA sequence: TGTGCCAGCAGCGAACGGACAGGGCTTAAGACCCAGTACTTC.

V gene TRBV5-4 combines with J gene TRBJ2-2, with D perhaps matching TRBD2 (6 bases). V was trimmed by 1 base and J by 7 bases, leaving 11 bases between them. The germline V gene has CDR1 SGHNT and CDR2 YYREEE (reference sequence). The CDR3 loop spans 14 amino acids. As DNA, the CDR3 is TGTGCCAGCAGCTTGAGGGCGGAGGGCGGGGAGCTGTTTTTT. Residues: CASSLRAEGGELFF.

The chain has TRBV2 and TRBJ2-2, with 11 bases aligning to TRBD2. Trimming removed 6 bases from V and 3 bases from J; junction bases left unmatched: 6. Germline CDR1 reads SNHLY; CDR2 reads FYNNEI. The CDR3 contains 16 residues. The chain's CDR3 is CASRIAGGPYTGELFF. CDR3 nucleotides: TGTGCCAGCAGGATAGCGGGGGGGCCTTACACCGGGGAGCTGTTTTTT.

The chain employs TRBV18 and TRBJ2-1; 13 bases are a match to TRBD2. With 3 bases clipped from V and 8 bases from J, the junction kept 13 bases outside the gene matches. The CDR3 is 18 amino acids. CDR1 KGHSH and CDR2 LQKENI come from the germline V gene. In nucleotides, the CDR3 is TGTGCCAGCTCACCCTACACGGGGGGACTAGCGGGGAGCGATGAGCAGTTCTTC. Its protein product is CASSPYTGGLAGSDEQFF.

This clone appeared once. This sequence joins TRBV28 and TRBJ2-7; perhaps TRBD2 as D (6 bases). The length of the CDR3 is 17 residues. Per the germline V gene, CDR1 is MDHEN and CDR2 is SYDVKM. V was trimmed by 7 bases and J by 3 bases, leaving 25 bases between them. CDR3 sequence (DNA): TGTGCCAGCACCCCTCAACACGGAGGGCCGAAATACTACGAGCAGTACTTC. It yields the protein CASTPQHGGPKYYEQYF.

The V gene is TRBV5-1, the J gene TRBJ2-7; 11 nucleotides match TRBD2. CDR3 length: 14 amino acids. Germline trimming cut 4 bases from V and 6 bases from J; bases unmatched to any gene: 6. Germline CDR1 and CDR2: SGHRS and YFSETQ. The CDR3 spells CASSDPGLAVEQYF. CDR3 sequence (DNA): TGCGCCAGCAGCGACCCGGGACTAGCGGTCGAGCAGTACTTC.

The chain carries TRBV7-9 and TRBJ1-2, with D unclear. CDR3 length: 13 residues. Germline CDR1 SEHNR, CDR2 FQNEAQ (reference sequence). Trimming cost V 4 bases and J 3 bases, with 9 bases left between them. CDR3 amino acids: CASSSDTDYGYTF. In DNA form, the CDR3 reads TGTGCCAGCAGCTCAGACACGGACTATGGCTACACCTTC. Combining the CDR3 with reference TRBV7-9 and TRBJ1-2 gives the whole variable domain DTGVSQNPRHKITKRGQNVTFRCDPISEHNRLYWYRQTLGQGPEFLTYFQNEAQLEKSRLLSDRFSAERPKGSFSTLEIQRTEQGDSAMYLCASSSDTDYGYTFGSGTRLTVV.

The V and J genes are TRBV2 and TRBJ1-6; D remains ambiguous. CDR3 length: 13 amino acids. The germline CDR1 and CDR2 sequences are SNHLY and FYNNEI. Trimming stripped 10 bases from V and 6 bases from J, with 13 bases between. This chain's CDR3 is CANLLTSNSPLHF. CDR3 DNA: TGTGCCAACCTCCTCACTTCTAATTCACCCCTCCACTTT.

The rearrangement links TRBV5-1 to TRBJ2-3; 10 bases align to TRBD2. This CDR3 has 16 amino acids. The germline gives CDR1 SGHRS, CDR2 YFSETQ. Trimming took 2 bases from V and 2 from J; bases not matched to a gene: 5. CDR3 amino acids: CASSLGTSANTDTQYF. CDR3 in DNA: TGCGCCAGCAGCTTAGGGACTAGCGCTAACACAGATACGCAGTATTTT. The whole variable domain, filled in from reference TRBV5-1 and TRBJ2-3, reads KAGVTQTPRYLIKTRGQQVTLSCSPISGHRSVSWYQQTPGQGLQFLFEYFSETQRNKGNFPGRFSGRQFSNSRSEMNVSTLELGDSALYLCASSLGTSANTDTQYFGPGTRLTVL.

The chain combines TRBV19 with TRBJ2-3; D remains ambiguous. V was cut by 5 bases and J by 5 bases, with 17 bases left in between. Germline loops: CDR1 LNHDA, CDR2 SQIVND (reference sequence). The CDR3 totals 15 residues. CDR3 in amino acids: CASSQQEFAQDTQYF. In nucleotides, the CDR3 is TGTGCCAGTAGTCAGCAGGAATTCGCGCAAGATACGCAGTATTTT. The full variable domain, with the rest looked up from reference TRBV19 and TRBJ2-3, is DGGITQSPKYLFRKEGQNVTLSCEQNLNHDAMYWYRQDPGQGLRLIYYSQIVNDFQKGDIAEGYSVSREKKESFPLTVTSAQKNPTAFYLCASSQQEFAQDTQYFGPGTRLTVL.

The chain has TRBV19 and TRBJ2-5, with TRBD1 matching over 10 bases. The V gene end was trimmed by 6 bases and the J gene end by 5 bases; junction bases not matched to a gene: 9. CDR1 and CDR2 (germline): LNHDA, SQIVND (reference sequence). The CDR3 has 15 amino acids. The CDR3 loop reads CASSLDRGSGETQYF. Here the CDR3 DNA reads TGTGCCAGTAGCCTGGACAGGGGGTCGGGGGAGACCCAGTACTTC. Using reference TRBV19 and TRBJ2-5 for the parts outside the CDR3, the full variable domain is DGGITQSPKYLFRKEGQNVTLSCEQNLNHDAMYWYRQDPGQGLRLIYYSQIVNDFQKGDIAEGYSVSREKKESFPLTVTSAQKNPTAFYLCASSLDRGSGETQYFGPGTRLLVL.

The rearrangement joins TRBV14 to TRBJ1-1; TRBD1 is a possible D gene (6 bases). Germline V gene lookup returns CDR1 SGHDN and CDR2 FVKESK. This CDR3 has 12 residues. V lost 5 bases and J lost 5, with 9 bases in between. The CDR3 here is CASSVGGTEAFF. In DNA form, the CDR3 reads TGTGCCAGCAGCGTAGGGGGAACTGAAGCTTTCTTT.